A single sample gave rise to the 23 T cell receptor beta chains below, sequenced in a study of regulatory T cells in long-lasting Graves disease. TCR beta libraries were built with iRepertoire HTBI primers and Arm-PCR of CDR3 regions. TCRdb fed the multiplex PCR reads into MiXCR, producing one record per CDR3 protein. Here the sample spans fewer than 500,000 distinct CDR3 sequences, 16% being singletons. Time point defined: newly diagnosed GD, antithyroid drugs for less than 3 months. The TCR library was made from RNA extracted from PBMCs. These data are also associated with another study on T cells in Graves' hyperthyroidism and ophthalmopathy.

Sequenced material: peripheral blood mononuclear cells (PBMCs), taken at new diagnosis, from a patient treated with antithyroid drugs. All receptors derive from a man aged 35 to 55 with Graves disease.

The V call is TRBV5-1, the J call TRBJ2-3, with 12 bases lining up with TRBD1. CDR1 is SGHRS, CDR2 YFSETQ, per germline. Trimming cost V 4 bases and J 4 bases; bases outside gene matches: 10. This CDR3 has 17 residues. The CDR3 nucleotides read TGCGCCAGCAGCGTCCGGGACAGGGGGCGAAGGGCAGATACGCAGTATTTT. Translation: CASSVRDRGRRADTQYF.

The sample holds one count of this clonotype. Just one base apart from a much larger clone, this may be a read error. The chain carries TRBV20-1 and TRBJ2-3; unclear D gene. The CDR3 has 16 residues. Germline loops: CDR1 DFQATT, CDR2 SNEGSKA (reference sequence). The CDR3 DNA reads as TGCAGTGCTAGAGACCCCTCGGCTTGGAGCACAGATACGCAGTGTTTT. Translation: CSARDPSAWSTDTQCF.

This clonotype was seen many times. The V call is TRBV2, the J call TRBJ1-1; D unresolved. The ends were cut back, 2 bases at V and 6 bases at J, with 13 bases in the middle. In germline, CDR1 is SNHLY, CDR2 FYNNEI. This CDR3 has 14 residues. This chain's CDR3 is CASSERPWGPEAFF. In nucleotides, the CDR3 is TGTGCCAGCAGTGAACGGCCGTGGGGTCCTGAAGCTTTCTTT.

This clonotype was found many times. This sequence joins TRBV28 and TRBJ1-2; 11 bases fit TRBD1. CDR3 length: 13 amino acids. The V segment lost 10 bases and the J segment 3 bases; nucleotides outside the gene matches: 4. The germline gives CDR1 MDHEN, CDR2 SYDVKM. In DNA form, the CDR3 reads TGTGCCACCAGGACAGGGGGCTACTATGGCTACACCTTC. This codes for CATRTGGYYGYTF.

This clonotype was found many times. The chain couples TRBV27 to TRBJ2-3; a possible D gene is TRBD2 (6 bases). In germline, CDR1 is MNHEY, CDR2 SMNVEV (reference sequence). The CDR3 is made up of 16 amino acids. V was clipped by 5 bases and J by 6 bases, with 21 bases between them. For the CDR3, the DNA is TGTGCCAGCAGTACCTCTAGCGTTATACAACGGGATACGCAGTATTTT. Protein sequence: CASSTSSVIQRDTQYF.

In this sample, this clonotype turned up many times. The CDR3 spells CASSLGTDSTDTQYF. The CDR3 nucleotides read TGTGCCAGCAGTTTAGGGACAGATAGCACAGATACGCAGTATTTT. This chain connects TRBV28 to TRBJ2-3; 7 bases are a match to TRBD1. The germline CDR1 and CDR2 sequences are MDHEN and SYDVKM. The CDR3 has 15 amino acids. Trimming cost V 2 bases and J 0 bases; bases outside gene matches: 2.

The genes are TRBV5-4 and TRBJ2-7; a weak D match, TRBD2 (6 bases). V was shortened by 4 bases and J by 2 bases, with 13 bases between the two germline ends. Germline CDR1 and CDR2: SGHNT and YYREEE (reference sequence). The CDR3 has 14 amino acids. The CDR3 sequence: CASSQTSSAYEQYF. CDR3 sequence (DNA): TGTGCCAGCAGCCAGACTAGTTCGGCCTACGAGCAGTACTTC. Filled out from reference TRBV5-4 and TRBJ2-7, the complete variable domain reads ETGVTQSPTHLIKTRGQQVTLRCSSQSGHNTVSWYQQALGQGPQFIFQYYREEENGRGNFPPRFSGLQFPNYSSELNVNALELDDSALYLCASSQTSSAYEQYFGPGTRLTVT.

The chain employs TRBV6-2 or TRBV6-3 and TRBJ2-1; 8 bases fit TRBD2. The CDR3 sequence is 13 residues long. The ends lost 7 bases at V and 6 bases at J; junction bases unmatched: 5. CDR1 and CDR2 (germline): MNHEY, SVGEGT. The CDR3 nucleotides read TGTGCCAGCAAACTAGCGGAAGGCAATGAGCAGTTCTTC. This encodes CASKLAEGNEQFF.

This clonotype showed up just a few times. This chain joins TRBV12-3 or TRBV12-4 and TRBJ2-3; no definite D call. This CDR3 region has 14 residues. Between the trimmed V and J ends, which lost 6 bases and 7 bases, there was a span of 17 bases. CDR3 DNA: TGTGCCAGCAGCCCTCGGAGACCTCCTTATACGCAGTATTTT. This sequence encodes CASSPRRPPYTQYF.

This clonotype has at least ten counts. The chain joins TRBV28 to TRBJ1-1; possible D gene TRBD1, 5 bases. The CDR3 length is 15 residues. The V end lost 6 bases, the J end lost 4 bases, and 18 bases lay between the germline ends. In germline, CDR1 is MDHEN, CDR2 SYDVKM. The CDR3 spells CASRRGTSFFTEAFF. In nucleotides, the CDR3 is TGTGCCAGCAGGAGAGGGACCTCTTTCTTCACTGAAGCTTTCTTT.

This clonotype was observed many times. V is TRBV6-5 and J is TRBJ2-1; D may be TRBD2 (6 bases). Looked up from germline, CDR1 is MNHEY and CDR2 is SVGAGI. This CDR3 contains 15 residues. V was trimmed by 0 bases and J by 8 bases, leaving 14 bases between them. CDR3 loop: CASSYSPGGVDEQFF. CDR3 sequence (DNA): TGTGCCAGCAGTTACTCCCCAGGCGGGGTCGATGAGCAGTTCTTC.

The chain carries TRBV28 and TRBJ1-5; the D is unclear. This CDR3 is built from 15 residues. The germline V gene has CDR1 MDHEN and CDR2 SYDVKM. The V and J ends lost 6 bases and 6 bases respectively, with 18 bases between them. This CDR3 is CASSPTPHRGQPQHF. CDR3 DNA sequence: TGTGCCAGCAGCCCCACTCCACACCGTGGTCAGCCCCAGCATTTT.

In this sample, this clonotype turned up many times. The chain recombines TRBV18 with TRBJ1-4, with TRBD1 identical over 11 bases. V lost 6 bases, J lost 7 bases, and 4 bases stayed unmatched. CDR1 is KGHSH and CDR2 is LQKENI in the germline V gene. The CDR3 consists of 14 residues. CDR3 coding DNA: TGTGCCAGCTCTTCCGGGACAGGGGGTGAAAAACTGTTTTTT. It is translated as CASSSGTGGEKLFF. Full variable domain (remainder filled in from reference TRBV18 and TRBJ1-4): NAGVMQNPRHLVRRRGQEARLRCSPMKGHSHVYWYRQLPEEGLKFMVYLQKENIIDESGMPKERFSAEFPKEGPSILRIQQVVRGDSAAYFCASSSGTGGEKLFFGSGTQLSVL.

This clonotype occurred a few times. This chain uses TRBV20-1 with TRBJ2-1, with 11 bases that match TRBD2. J gave up 4 bases and V 0 bases, and 11 bases lay outside the gene matches. CDR3 size: 18 residues. From germline, CDR1 is DFQATT and CDR2 SNEGSKA (reference sequence). The CDR3 DNA reads as TGCAGTGCTAGAGATAGCCGGACCCCTAGCGGGAGGTACAATGAGCAGTTCTTC. Its protein is CSARDSRTPSGRYNEQFF.

Many counts were recorded for this clonotype. The CDR3 sequence: CASSQDRPTSVADTQYF. The CDR3 coding sequence is TGTGCCAGCAGCCAAGATCGTCCGACTAGCGTCGCAGATACGCAGTATTTT. This chain connects TRBV3-1 to TRBJ2-3; 8 positions match TRBD2. CDR3 length equals 17 residues. Per the germline V gene, CDR1 is LGHDT and CDR2 is YNNKEL (reference sequence). V shed 0 bases and J 4 bases; nucleotides not matched to a gene: 9.

This clonotype was recorded a few times. V gene TRBV20-1 combines with J gene TRBJ1-1; D is ambiguous. CDR3 size: 13 residues. The germline CDR1 and CDR2 sequences are DFQATT and SNEGSKA (reference sequence). Trimming removed 4 bases from V and 3 bases from J, with 12 bases in between. The CDR3 region is CSATPLRDTEAFF. The CDR3 bases are TGCAGTGCTACTCCCCTCCGGGACACTGAAGCTTTCTTT.

This clonotype has at least ten counts. It is likely a read error, because the conserved phenylalanine at the end of the CDR3 is missing. This chain connects TRBV28 to TRBJ2-1; 11 bases are a match to TRBD2. This CDR3 contains 14 residues. V lost 7 bases and J lost 8; bases outside the gene matches: 7. The germline CDR1 and CDR2 sequences are MDHEN and SYDVKM. The CDR3 spells CASISGRGYDEQFL. The CDR3 DNA follows: TGTGCCAGCATTAGCGGGAGGGGGTATGATGAGCAGTTCCTC.

The genes are TRBV20-1 and TRBJ2-6; 12 bases map to TRBD1. CDR1 is DFQATT and CDR2 is SNEGSKA in the germline V gene (reference sequence). Trimming cost V 5 bases and J 2 bases; bases outside gene matches: 4. CDR3 size: 16 residues. CDR3 loop: CSAPGQGATGANVLTF. The CDR3 nucleotides are TGCAGTGCTCCGGGACAGGGGGCGACTGGGGCCAACGTCCTGACTTTC.

This clonotype was counted between two and nine times. The junction departs from the called germline gene at one end, perhaps through a read error. The chain joins TRBV2 to TRBJ1-1, with D possibly matching TRBD1 (5 bases). The CDR3 consists of 15 residues. From germline, CDR1 is SNHLY and CDR2 FYNNEI. CDR3 sequence (DNA): TGTGCCAGCAACCCAGGGCGTGGGGTTTTGTTTGAAACTTTCTTT. Encoded protein: CASNPGRGVLFETFF.

This clonotype showed up just a few times. A read error is possible here, since a much larger clone lies one base away. The J gene is TRBJ2-5, the V gene TRBV12-3 or TRBV12-4; possibly TRBD1 or TRBD2 for D (5 bases each). The CDR3 is 12 amino acids. This chain's CDR3 is CAGSPGSETQYF. As DNA, the CDR3 is TGTGCCGGCAGCCCAGGGAGTGAGACCCAGTACTTC.

This clonotype was observed many times. The chain employs TRBV28 and TRBJ2-2; a weak D match, TRBD2 (5 bases). The ends were cut back, 4 bases at V and 4 bases at J, with 13 bases in the middle. CDR1 is MDHEN and CDR2 is SYDVKM in the germline V gene. The CDR3 spans 15 residues. The CDR3 loop reads CASSSPSGPTGELFF. For the CDR3, the DNA is TGTGCCAGCAGTTCCCCGAGCGGACCCACCGGGGAGCTGTTTTTT.

At least ten counts were recorded for this clonotype. This rearrangement joins TRBV7-4 to TRBJ1-1; TRBD1 might be the D (5 bases). The germline V and J ends were trimmed by 1 base and 2 bases, with 11 bases remaining between them. The CDR3 sequence is 15 residues long. From germline, CDR1 is SGHVT and CDR2 SQSDAQ. CDR3 DNA sequence: TGTGCCAGCAGCTTAGGGGGACGGCGAAACACTGAAGCTTTCTTT. This encodes CASSLGGRRNTEAFF.

This clonotype was detected only once. A much larger clone lies one base from this, so it may be a read error. The missing conserved phenylalanine or tryptophan at the end of this CDR3 makes a read error likely. The rearrangement uses TRBV20-1 and TRBJ1-2; tentatively, D is TRBD1 (6 bases). This CDR3 has 13 amino acids. V was clipped by 0 bases and J by 6 bases, with 11 bases between them. Germline V gives CDR1 DFQATT, CDR2 SNEGSKA (reference sequence). In DNA, the CDR3 is TGCAGTGCTAGAGAGGGGGGGGCCAATGGCTACACCCTC. It specifies CSAREGGANGYTL.